Detailed here is one TCR beta chain. This entry is derived from a study of blood T cell repertoires in COVID-19. Participant age was roughly 18 to 100 years, and participants resided in fewer than 30 US areas. Clones were sequenced by immunoSEQ multiplex PCR, and TCRdb holds only the in-frame ones, with some missing. The data show 150,000 to 200,000 clones, about 89% seen once. The CDR3 extends over 13 amino acids. The V end lost 7 bases, the J end lost 3 bases, and 12 bases lay between the germline ends. Germline CDR1 reads MNHEY; CDR2 reads SVGAGI. The source material was PBMCs or T cells enriched from blood (not recorded which). This clonotype was obtained from a woman aged 18-29 years who had recovered from COVID-19. The chain couples TRBV6-5 to TRBJ1-2, with D maybe TRBD1 (6 bases). CDR3 protein: CASTLDSDYGYTF. DNA of the CDR3: TGTGCCAGCACCCTGGACAGCGACTATGGCTACACCTTC.